This is a list of T cell receptor beta chains from one sample in a study of T cells after yellow fever vaccination. A single record per CDR3 protein comes from TCRdb applying MiXCR to the 5' RACE reads. The data hold roughly 240,000 distinct CDR3 sequences, with 6.5% to 7.5% observed a single time. The specimen comprised CD4+ T cells sorted from PBMCs, sampled on the day of the yellow fever booster vaccination. These receptor sequences come from a man younger than 40 who received the YFV17D yellow fever vaccine. CDR3s include the opening cysteine and the closing phenylalanine or tryptophan. Fields, in order: J gene, V gene, clone size, D gene, CDR3 protein, CDR3 DNA. A D gene is named only where the DNA matches it firmly. A row's size may be missing; if present it is once, few, many or a size class.

J gene: TRBJ1-2; V gene: TRBV7-9; clone size: many; D gene: .; CDR3 protein: CASSLWSGGNSIFYGYTF; CDR3 DNA: TGTGCCAGCAGCCTATGGAGCGGCGGAAACTCAATATTCTATGGCTACACCTTC
J gene: TRBJ1-4; V gene: TRBV28; clone size: many; D gene: TRBD1; CDR3 protein: CASSFYRGAIEKLFF; CDR3 DNA: TGTGCCAGCAGTTTCTACAGGGGGGCTATTGAAAAACTGTTTTTT
J gene: TRBJ2-2; V gene: TRBV5-1; clone size: many; D gene: .; CDR3 protein: CASSSGRQAATGELFF; CDR3 DNA: TGCGCCAGCAGCTCAGGACGTCAGGCGGCCACCGGGGAGCTGTTTTTT
J gene: TRBJ2-1; V gene: TRBV18; clone size: .; D gene: .; CDR3 protein: CASSPQRERGNEQFF; CDR3 DNA: TGTGCCAGCTCACCACAGCGGGAAAGGGGGAATGAGCAGTTCTTC
J gene: TRBJ2-5; V gene: TRBV5-1; clone size: few; D gene: TRBD1; CDR3 protein: CASRIGQGQETQYF; CDR3 DNA: TGCGCCAGCAGAATCGGACAGGGACAAGAGACCCAGTACTTC
J gene: TRBJ2-1; V gene: TRBV29-1; clone size: few; D gene: TRBD2; CDR3 protein: CSGGRAGYNEQFF; CDR3 DNA: TGCAGCGGCGGGAGGGCCGGTTACAATGAGCAGTTCTTC
J gene: TRBJ1-1; V gene: TRBV27; clone size: .; D gene: TRBD1; CDR3 protein: CASSWDRVTMNTEAFF; CDR3 DNA: TGTGCCAGCAGTTGGGACAGGGTAACGATGAACACTGAAGCTTTCTTT
J gene: TRBJ2-3; V gene: TRBV29-1; clone size: .; D gene: .; CDR3 protein: CSVEDPGVRDTQYF; CDR3 DNA: TGCAGCGTTGAAGATCCAGGCGTGCGAGATACGCAGTATTTT
J gene: TRBJ1-2; V gene: TRBV5-5; clone size: few; D gene: .; CDR3 protein: CASSLVSAGDYGYTF; CDR3 DNA: TGTGCCAGCAGCTTGGTTAGTGCAGGGGACTATGGCTACACCTTC
J gene: TRBJ2-1; V gene: TRBV24-1; clone size: few; D gene: TRBD2; CDR3 protein: CATGLAELNNEQFF; CDR3 DNA: TGTGCCACCGGACTAGCGGAACTGAACAATGAGCAGTTCTTC
J gene: TRBJ2-3; V gene: TRBV4-2; clone size: .; D gene: .; CDR3 protein: CASSPGLRGRERADTQYF; CDR3 DNA: TGTGCCAGCAGCCCTGGGCTCCGGGGCCGAGAACGTGCAGATACGCAGTATTTT
J gene: TRBJ2-3; V gene: TRBV6-6; clone size: many; D gene: .; CDR3 protein: CASSIRTSTDTQYF; CDR3 DNA: TGTGCCAGCAGTATCCGGACTAGCACAGATACGCAGTATTTT
J gene: TRBJ2-1; V gene: TRBV29-1; clone size: many; D gene: .; CDR3 protein: CSVGHYNEQFF; CDR3 DNA: TGCAGCGTTGGACATTACAATGAGCAGTTCTTC
J gene: TRBJ1-1; V gene: TRBV5-1; clone size: .; D gene: TRBD1; CDR3 protein: CASSSMGTGRAFF; CDR3 DNA: TGCGCCAGCAGCTCTATGGGGACAGGGAGAGCTTTCTTT
J gene: TRBJ1-3; V gene: TRBV7-2; clone size: many; D gene: .; CDR3 protein: CASSPTGNTIYF; CDR3 DNA: TGTGCCAGCAGCCCCACAGGGAACACCATATATTTT
J gene: TRBJ1-1; V gene: TRBV4-3; clone size: few; D gene: TRBD1; CDR3 protein: CASSQWQGGNTEAFF; CDR3 DNA: TGCGCCAGCAGCCAGTGGCAGGGGGGGAACACTGAAGCTTTCTTT
J gene: TRBJ2-7; V gene: TRBV3-1; clone size: few; D gene: TRBD2; CDR3 protein: CASSRSLAGTYEQYF; CDR3 DNA: TGTGCCAGCAGCAGAAGCCTAGCGGGAACATACGAGCAGTACTTC
J gene: TRBJ2-5; V gene: TRBV20-1; clone size: many; D gene: TRBD2; CDR3 protein: CSAGLGQETQYF; CDR3 DNA: TGCAGTGCAGGACTAGGGCAAGAGACCCAGTACTTC
J gene: TRBJ2-2; V gene: TRBV20-1; clone size: .; D gene: .; CDR3 protein: CCARDQAKTNTGELFF; CDR3 DNA: TGCTGTGCTAGAGATCAAGCTAAAACGAACACCGGGGAGCTGTTTTTT
J gene: TRBJ2-1; V gene: TRBV6-5; clone size: few; D gene: .; CDR3 protein: CASSYLTDRSYNEQFF; CDR3 DNA: TGTGCCAGCAGTTATCTCACAGATCGCTCCTACAATGAGCAGTTCTTC
J gene: TRBJ2-2; V gene: TRBV2; clone size: many; D gene: .; CDR3 protein: CASRSHGLGGELFF; CDR3 DNA: TGTGCCAGCAGGAGCCACGGGCTGGGCGGGGAGCTGTTTTTT
J gene: TRBJ2-7; V gene: TRBV5-5; clone size: .; D gene: .; CDR3 protein: CARGPGLSGGYEQYF; CDR3 DNA: TGTGCCAGGGGCCCTGGACTCTCAGGAGGGTACGAGCAGTACTTC
J gene: TRBJ2-6; V gene: TRBV23-1; clone size: few; D gene: .; CDR3 protein: CASTPGGPGANVLTF; CDR3 DNA: TGCGCCAGCACCCCCGGGGGGCCTGGGGCCAACGTCCTGACTTTC
J gene: TRBJ2-5; V gene: TRBV20-1; clone size: .; D gene: .; CDR3 protein: CSVRGSQETQYF; CDR3 DNA: TGCAGTGTGAGGGGGTCCCAAGAGACCCAGTACTTC
J gene: TRBJ2-7; V gene: TRBV5-8; clone size: many; D gene: TRBD2; CDR3 protein: CASSSGLAGSEQYF; CDR3 DNA: TGTGCCAGCAGCTCTGGACTAGCGGGCAGCGAGCAGTACTTC
J gene: TRBJ2-7; V gene: TRBV27; clone size: once; D gene: TRBD1; CDR3 protein: CASSTTGLEQYF; CDR3 DNA: TGTGCCAGCAGTACGACAGGGTTGGAGCAGTACTTC
J gene: TRBJ2-2; V gene: TRBV20-1; clone size: few; D gene: .; CDR3 protein: CSARGRGGVGELFF; CDR3 DNA: TGCAGTGCTAGAGGGAGAGGAGGGGTCGGGGAGCTGTTTTTT
J gene: TRBJ2-2; V gene: TRBV29-1; clone size: many; D gene: .; CDR3 protein: CSGGLRTGELFF; CDR3 DNA: TGCAGCGGGGGGCTCCGCACCGGGGAGCTGTTTTTT
J gene: TRBJ2-6; V gene: TRBV28; clone size: .; D gene: .; CDR3 protein: CASRWGGANVLTF; CDR3 DNA: TGTGCCAGCAGGTGGGGGGGGGCCAACGTCCTGACTTTC
J gene: TRBJ2-2; V gene: TRBV24-1; clone size: .; D gene: TRBD1; CDR3 protein: CATSDTGTGDGGELFF; CDR3 DNA: TGTGCCACCAGTGACACCGGGACAGGGGATGGCGGGGAGCTGTTTTTT
J gene: TRBJ2-1; V gene: TRBV28; clone size: .; D gene: .; CDR3 protein: CASSLVDDAGSYNEQFF; CDR3 DNA: TGTGCCAGCAGCCTGGTCGATGATGCGGGCTCCTACAATGAGCAGTTCTTC
J gene: TRBJ2-5; V gene: TRBV2; clone size: many; D gene: .; CDR3 protein: CANSAQETQYF; CDR3 DNA: TGTGCCAATAGCGCCCAAGAGACCCAGTACTTC
J gene: TRBJ2-1; V gene: TRBV6-2/TRBV6-3; clone size: .; D gene: TRBD2; CDR3 protein: CASKTGASGRAFDYEQFF; CDR3 DNA: TGTGCCAGCAAAACAGGGGCTAGCGGGAGGGCCTTCGACTATGAGCAGTTCTTC
J gene: TRBJ2-2; V gene: TRBV3-1; clone size: many; D gene: .; CDR3 protein: CASSRLSGELFF; CDR3 DNA: TGTGCCAGCAGCCGCCTTTCCGGGGAGCTGTTTTTT
J gene: TRBJ2-5; V gene: TRBV20-1; clone size: .; D gene: TRBD2; CDR3 protein: CSASPGLAGGRKETQYF; CDR3 DNA: TGCAGTGCTAGCCCGGGACTAGCGGGAGGGAGAAAAGAGACCCAGTACTTC
J gene: TRBJ2-3; V gene: TRBV2; clone size: .; D gene: .; CDR3 protein: CASITGTSTDTQYF; CDR3 DNA: TGTGCCAGCATTACCGGGACTAGCACAGATACGCAGTATTTT
J gene: TRBJ2-7; V gene: TRBV6-5; clone size: few; D gene: .; CDR3 protein: CASSWGDGEQYF; CDR3 DNA: TGTGCCAGCAGTTGGGGAGATGGCGAGCAGTACTTC
J gene: TRBJ1-1; V gene: TRBV7-2; clone size: many; D gene: .; CDR3 protein: CASSLEVWTEAFF; CDR3 DNA: TGTGCCAGCAGCTTGGAGGTTTGGACTGAAGCTTTCTTT
J gene: TRBJ2-7; V gene: TRBV7-9; clone size: few; D gene: .; CDR3 protein: CAITSEGGQQYF; CDR3 DNA: TGTGCCATTACATCGGAAGGAGGCCAGCAGTACTTC
J gene: TRBJ2-2; V gene: TRBV20-1; clone size: .; D gene: .; CDR3 protein: CSARDLVTNTGELFF; CDR3 DNA: TGCAGTGCTAGAGATCTGGTAACGAACACCGGGGAGCTGTTTTTT
J gene: TRBJ2-1; V gene: TRBV25-1; clone size: few; D gene: .; CDR3 protein: CASSESTHIAGEQFF; CDR3 DNA: TGTGCCAGCAGTGAATCCACTCATATCGCCGGTGAGCAGTTCTTC
J gene: TRBJ2-1; V gene: TRBV7-9; clone size: few; D gene: .; CDR3 protein: CASSPGRGQFF; CDR3 DNA: TGTGCCAGCAGCCCCGGAAGGGGGCAGTTCTTC
J gene: TRBJ2-1; V gene: TRBV20-1; clone size: few; D gene: TRBD1; CDR3 protein: CSARQGAPYNEQFF; CDR3 DNA: TGCAGTGCTAGGCAGGGGGCCCCTTACAATGAGCAGTTCTTC
J gene: TRBJ2-7; V gene: TRBV19; clone size: .; D gene: .; CDR3 protein: CASSKYEGMNEQYF; CDR3 DNA: TGTGCCAGTAGTAAGTACGAGGGAATGAACGAGCAGTACTTC
J gene: TRBJ1-2; V gene: TRBV6-5; clone size: few; D gene: TRBD1; CDR3 protein: CASSPVSGTGRGYTF; CDR3 DNA: TGTGCCAGCAGTCCAGTCTCCGGGACAGGGAGAGGCTACACCTTC
J gene: TRBJ1-2; V gene: TRBV14; clone size: .; D gene: .; CDR3 protein: CASSQDFAGYTF; CDR3 DNA: TGTGCCAGCAGCCAAGACTTTGCTGGCTACACCTTC
J gene: TRBJ2-2; V gene: TRBV12-3/TRBV12-4; clone size: few; D gene: .; CDR3 protein: CASSFVGDSYTGELFF; CDR3 DNA: TGTGCCAGCAGTTTTGTGGGAGACAGCTACACCGGGGAGCTGTTTTTT
J gene: TRBJ2-3; V gene: TRBV20-1; clone size: many; D gene: .; CDR3 protein: CSASPLGTDTQYF; CDR3 DNA: TGCAGTGCTAGTCCTCTCGGCACAGATACGCAGTATTTT
J gene: TRBJ2-7; V gene: TRBV6-5; clone size: many; D gene: .; CDR3 protein: CASRLREVGYEQYF; CDR3 DNA: TGTGCCAGCAGACTCAGGGAGGTAGGCTACGAGCAGTACTTC
J gene: TRBJ2-1; V gene: TRBV9; clone size: many; D gene: TRBD2; CDR3 protein: CASSLAVNNEQFF; CDR3 DNA: TGTGCCAGCAGCCTAGCGGTAAACAATGAGCAGTTCTTC
J gene: TRBJ2-7; V gene: TRBV6-1; clone size: few; D gene: .; CDR3 protein: CASMKGYEQYF; CDR3 DNA: TGTGCCAGCATGAAGGGCTACGAGCAGTACTTC
J gene: TRBJ2-3; V gene: TRBV7-9; clone size: few; D gene: TRBD2; CDR3 protein: CASNPRRASGLTDTQYF; CDR3 DNA: TGTGCCAGCAACCCTCGAAGGGCTAGCGGACTCACAGATACGCAGTATTTT